The 10 T cell receptor beta chains below were found in one sample sequenced in a study of T cells in Graves' hyperthyroidism and ophthalmopathy. RNA transcripts provided the source from which TCR beta CDR3 regions were amplified. Initially, a first-round RT-PCR of the TCR CDR3 employed the HTBI primer set. One entry per CDR3 protein, called by TCRdb with MiXCR from the multiplex PCR reads. This sample has approximately 630,000 distinct CDR3 sequences, with under 20% found just once. The specimen sequenced was blood. Receptor source: a woman aged 30 to 39 with Graves' hyperthyroidism.

About this clonotype itself: A junction end diverges from the germline sequence, so it may reflect a read error. CDR3 region: CASSYPLAQTGVVAGADVLTF. In DNA, the CDR3 is TGTGCCAGCAGTTACCCACTCGCCCAAACAGGGGTAGTAGCTGGGGCCGACGTCCTGACTTTC. The chain carries TRBV6-9 and TRBJ2-6, with 7 bases lining up with TRBD1. The germline CDR1 and CDR2 sequences are MNHGY and SVAAGI. The CDR3 spans 21 residues.

This clonotype showed up many times. The chain combines TRBV28 with TRBJ2-5, with 8 bases aligning to TRBD2. CDR1 and CDR2 (germline): MDHEN, SYDVKM. With V trimmed by 5 bases and J by 4 bases, 12 bases remained unmatched. This CDR3 has 16 residues. Written as DNA, the CDR3 is TGTGCCAGCAGTCCGACGGGCGGGCTAGCGGGAGAGACCCAGTACTTC. It translates to CASSPTGGLAGETQYF.

The rearrangement links TRBV10-2 to TRBJ1-2, with 7 bases that match TRBD1. The V gene's germline CDR1 is WSHSY and CDR2 SAAADI. Unmatched junction bases numbered 15, after V lost 5 bases and J lost 0 bases. The CDR3 covers 18 residues. The CDR3 region is CASSTKTGEPRSNYGYTF. In DNA, the CDR3 is TGCGCCAGCAGTACGAAAACAGGGGAACCTAGATCTAACTATGGCTACACCTTC.

This clonotype was seen many times. The chain links TRBV7-2 to TRBJ1-5; 7 nucleotides align to TRBD1. The V gene end was trimmed by 5 bases and the J gene end by 8 bases; junction bases not matched to a gene: 6. Germline V lookup: CDR1 SGHTA, CDR2 FQGNSA. The CDR3 has 13 residues. This chain's CDR3 is CASSRDREEPQHF. In nucleotides, the CDR3 is TGTGCCAGCAGCCGCGACAGGGAGGAGCCCCAGCATTTT.

In this sample, this clonotype turned up many times. At one boundary the junction diverges from the germline segment, which might be a read error. The chain combines TRBV6-1 with TRBJ2-7, with unresolved D. The CDR3 extends over 14 amino acids. Germline CDR1 is MNHNS and CDR2 is SASEGT. CDR3 nucleotides: TGTGCCAGCAGGGAAGATGATTTGGGGTACGAGCAGTACTTC. Residues: CASREDDLGYEQYF.

The chain couples TRBV13 to TRBJ2-5; 7 nucleotides line up with TRBD2. This CDR3 is 16 amino acids long. Unmatched junction bases numbered 16, after V lost 7 bases and J lost 5 bases. CDR1 is PRHDT and CDR2 is FYEKMQ in the germline V gene (reference sequence). DNA of the CDR3: TGTGCCAGCAACCTCTTGACCGCGGGAGATCGGGAGACCCAGTACTTC. It yields the protein CASNLLTAGDRETQYF. The full variable domain, in which reference TRBV13 and TRBJ2-5 provide the parts outside the CDR3, is AAGVIQSPRHLIKEKRETATLKCYPIPRHDTVYWYQQGPGQDPQFLISFYEKMQSDKGSIPDRFSAQQFSDYHSELNMSSLELGDSALYFCASNLLTAGDRETQYFGPGTRLLVL.

The J gene is TRBJ2-1, the V gene TRBV28; TRBD1 agrees at 8 bases. Germline V gives CDR1 MDHEN, CDR2 SYDVKM. J was trimmed by 4 bases and V by 5 bases; bases with no gene match: 10. The CDR3 runs 16 residues. The CDR3 sequence is CASSPPDRGPYNEQFF. In DNA form, the CDR3 reads TGTGCCAGCAGTCCTCCAGACAGGGGCCCTTACAATGAGCAGTTCTTC.

This clonotype was picked up a small number of times. The junction does not match germline at one end; this may be a read error. The rearrangement joins TRBV20-1 to TRBJ1-4; D not resolved. In germline, CDR1 is DFQATT, CDR2 SNEGSKA (reference sequence). The CDR3 sequence is 14 residues long. The CDR3 loop is CSARDRLLNEELFF. The CDR3 bases are TGCAGTGCTAGAGATCGACTCCTTAATGAAGAACTGTTTTTT.

This clonotype has a handful of counts. The genes are TRBV27 and TRBJ2-7, with D tentatively TRBD1 (7 bases). The CDR3 runs to 14 residues. The germline V gene encodes CDR1 MNHEY and CDR2 SMNVEV (reference sequence). V lost 5 bases and J lost 2, with 13 bases in between. The CDR3 DNA reads TGTGCCAGCAGTGACAGGGAGGCGACCTACGAGCAGTACTTC. Encoded protein: CASSDREATYEQYF.

This clonotype has ten or more counts. The chain employs TRBV7-2 and TRBJ2-3, with 7 bases that match TRBD2. V shed 5 bases and J 5 bases; nucleotides not matched to a gene: 7. CDR1 and CDR2 (germline): SGHTA, FQGNSA. The CDR3 runs to 14 residues. In nucleotides, the CDR3 is TGTGCCAGCAGCCCAAGGACTAGTGAAGATACGCAGTATTTT. Translated: CASSPRTSEDTQYF. Full variable domain (missing parts from reference TRBV7-2 and TRBJ2-3): GAGVSQSPSNKVTEKGKDVELRCDPISGHTALYWYRQSLGQGLEFLIYFQGNSAPDKSGLPSDRFSAERTGGSVSTLTIQRTQQEDSAVYLCASSPRTSEDTQYFGPGTRLTVL.